Each of the 18 T cell receptor beta chains below was sequenced from the same sample in a study of metastatic and nonmetastatic thyroid tumors. Prior to thyroid surgery, none of the patients had received any treatment. TCRdb re-called clones via MiXCR from the PCR reads. The sample has some 7,900 clones, 26% seen once. The sample comprised adjacent normal tissue. All receptors derive from a female donor with papillary thyroid cancer or a benign thyroid nodule (not recorded which). Some clones in this sample may be carry-over from other donors' samples.

CDR3 in amino acids: CASSSERRGAYEQYF. DNA of the CDR3: TGTGCCAGCAGTTCCGAGCGGAGGGGCGCGTACGAGCAGTACTTC. The chain couples TRBV27 to TRBJ2-7; tentative D call: TRBD2 (6 bases). Between the trimmed V and J ends, which lost 4 bases and 4 bases, there was a span of 17 bases. Germline CDR1 MNHEY, CDR2 SMNVEV (reference sequence). This CDR3 has 15 amino acids.

This clone was detected many times. A much larger clone differs from this one at a single base, so this may be a read error. The CDR3 is CAGSSQGAPGANVLTF. For the CDR3, the DNA is TGTGCCGGTAGTTCACAGGGGGCGCCTGGGGCCAACGTCCTGACTTTC. The chain is built from TRBV19 and TRBJ2-6; 9 positions agree with TRBD1. Germline CDR1 is LNHDA and CDR2 is SQIVND (reference sequence). The CDR3 is 16 amino acids.

CDR3 bases: TGTGCCAGCAGTTGGCAGCGGAACACTGAAGCTTTCTTT. Translating it yields CASSWQRNTEAFF. The V call is TRBV7-8, the J call TRBJ1-1; unclear D gene. Deletions cut 6 bases from V and 1 base from J, with 9 bases between. Looked up from germline, CDR1 is SGHVS and CDR2 is FQNEAQ. The CDR3 consists of 13 residues. Drawing the rest from reference TRBV7-8 and TRBJ1-1, the complete variable domain is GAGVSQSPRYKVAKRGQDVALRCDPISGHVSLFWYQQALGQGPEFLTYFQNEAQLDKSGLPSDRFFAERPEGSVSTLKIQRTQQEDSAVYLCASSWQRNTEAFFGQGTRLTVV.

In its sample, this clone is medium-sized (0.01 to 0.1%). This chain uses TRBV5-6 with TRBJ2-1, with 7 bases that match TRBD1. The CDR3 has 16 residues. Germline V gene data show CDR1 as SGHDT and CDR2 as YYEEEE. Germline trimming cut 8 bases from V and 2 bases from J; bases unmatched to any gene: 13. CDR3 in DNA: TGTGCCAGTCGGGGAACGGGACAGAGTACCTACAATGAGCAGTTCTTC. Translating gives CASRGTGQSTYNEQFF.

This clone appeared a few times. The rearrangement joins TRBV2 to TRBJ2-7; D remains ambiguous. The CDR3 covers 13 residues. V lost 2 bases, J lost 3 bases, and 8 bases lay in between. Germline V CDR1 and CDR2: SNHLY, FYNNEI. CDR3 sequence (DNA): TGTGCCAGCAGTGAATCGGCCTTCTACGAGCAGTACTTC. Translated: CASSESAFYEQYF.

In its sample, this clone ranks as medium-sized. The V gene is TRBV20-1, the J gene TRBJ1-1; D perhaps matches TRBD1 (6 bases). V lost 6 bases, J lost 4 bases, and 18 bases lay in between. Germline values: CDR1 DFQATT, CDR2 SNEGSKA (reference sequence). The CDR3 loop spans 14 amino acids. CDR3 nucleotides: TGCAGTGCCCGATCGCGGGGGGCGAGCACTGAAGCTTTCTTT. Amino acid sequence: CSARSRGASTEAFF.

The J gene is TRBJ1-2, the V gene TRBV30, with D possibly matching TRBD1 (5 bases). V was cut by 8 bases and J by 8 bases, with 21 bases left in between. Per the germline V gene, CDR1 is GTSNPN and CDR2 is SVGIG (reference sequence). The CDR3 is 13 residues long. Here the CDR3 reads CAGRVGVTFGYTF. For the CDR3, the DNA is TGTGCCGGCAGGGTGGGGGTAACGTTCGGCTACACCTTC.

This chain connects TRBV20-1 to TRBJ2-7, with 10 bases aligning to TRBD2. Trimming cost V 1 base and J 3 bases; bases outside gene matches: 6. The CDR3 spans 15 residues. Germline CDR1 reads DFQATT; CDR2 reads SNEGSKA (reference sequence). CDR3 protein: CSARGVSGRYYEQYF. CDR3 in DNA: TGCAGTGCTAGAGGGGTTAGCGGGAGGTACTACGAGCAGTACTTC.

This clone was observed a handful of times. The V gene is TRBV11-2, the J gene TRBJ2-7; D possibly matches TRBD1 or TRBD2 (6 bases each). The V end was cut by 1 base, the J end by 0 bases, with 10 bases between. This CDR3 is built from 15 residues. Germline V gene lookup returns CDR1 SGHAT and CDR2 FQNNGV. For the CDR3, the DNA is TGTGCCAGCAGCTTAGGAGGGGGGCGCTCCTACGAGCAGTACTTC. Its protein product is CASSLGGGRSYEQYF. Filled out from reference TRBV11-2 and TRBJ2-7, the complete variable domain reads EAGVAQSPRYKIIEKRQSVAFWCNPISGHATLYWYQQILGQGPKLLIQFQNNGVVDDSQLPKDRFSAERLKGVDSTLKIQPAKLEDSAVYLCASSLGGGRSYEQYFGPGTRLTVT.

The chain links TRBV18 to TRBJ2-3, with D unclear. V was trimmed by 3 bases and J by 4 bases, leaving 8 bases between them. Germline CDR1 is KGHSH and CDR2 is LQKENI. The CDR3 runs 13 residues. The chain's CDR3 is CASSPTPADTQYF. DNA of the CDR3: TGTGCCAGCTCACCGACACCGGCAGATACGCAGTATTTT. The complete variable domain, with remaining parts taken from reference TRBV18 and TRBJ2-3, reads NAGVMQNPRHLVRRRGQEARLRCSPMKGHSHVYWYRQLPEEGLKFMVYLQKENIIDESGMPKERFSAEFPKEGPSILRIQQVVRGDSAAYFCASSPTPADTQYFGPGTRLTVL.

The V call is TRBV9, the J call TRBJ1-1, with TRBD1 as a possible D gene (5 bases). The CDR3 contains 17 residues. Deletions cut 0 bases from V and 3 bases from J, with 18 bases between. Germline V lookup: CDR1 SGDLS, CDR2 YYNGEE. The CDR3 here is CASSVGGWDAAYTEAFF. DNA of the CDR3: TGTGCCAGCAGCGTAGGTGGCTGGGACGCAGCCTACACTGAAGCTTTCTTT.

This clone has just a few counts. The chain employs TRBV6-2 or TRBV6-3 and TRBJ2-1; 7 nucleotides match TRBD2. The CDR3 has 15 residues. Unmatched junction bases numbered 6, after V lost 7 bases and J lost 0 bases. Germline-derived CDR1 and CDR2 are MNHEY and SVGEGT. The CDR3 sequence is CASIFGLVSYNEQFF. The CDR3 bases are TGTGCCAGCATATTCGGACTAGTCTCCTACAATGAGCAGTTCTTC.

V is TRBV7-6 and J is TRBJ2-7; possible D gene TRBD1, 5 bases. CDR3 length equals 12 residues. Germline CDR1 and CDR2: SGHVS and FNYEAQ. Trimming shortened V by 6 bases and J by 6 bases, and 12 bases separated the two germline ends. In DNA form, the CDR3 reads TGTGCCAGCAGTTCCATTCAGGGCGAGCAGTACTTC. Protein: CASSSIQGEQYF.

The chain uses TRBV20-1 and TRBJ1-2; D might be TRBD1 (6 bases). The CDR3 is made up of 12 amino acids. Germline loops: CDR1 DFQATT, CDR2 SNEGSKA (reference sequence). The V and J ends lost 5 bases and 0 bases respectively, with 7 bases between them. The CDR3 region has the DNA TGCAGTGCTTGGACAGCTAACTATGGCTACACCTTC. The encoded protein is CSAWTANYGYTF.

In this sample, this clone is medium-sized. The chain couples TRBV28 to TRBJ1-1; TRBD1 agrees at 7 bases. With V trimmed by 6 bases and J by 1 base, 5 bases remained unmatched. Germline assignment: CDR1 MDHEN and CDR2 SYDVKM. The length of the CDR3 is 14 residues. CDR3 amino acids: CASRNRGWNTEAFF. CDR3 DNA sequence: TGTGCCAGCAGAAACAGGGGCTGGAACACTGAAGCTTTCTTT.

By sample share, this clone is medium-sized. The V and J genes are TRBV27 and TRBJ2-7; 12 bases match TRBD2. The CDR3 is 14 amino acids. CDR1 and CDR2 from the germline V gene are MNHEY and SMNVEV (reference sequence). J gave up 2 bases and V 5 bases, and 1 base lay outside the gene matches. CDR3 loop: CASSRTSGAYEQYF. The CDR3, as DNA: TGTGCCAGCAGTAGGACTAGCGGGGCCTACGAGCAGTACTTC.

This sequence joins TRBV7-3 and TRBJ1-1; 8 bases agree with TRBD1. The V and J ends lost 4 bases and 1 base, in that order; junction bases with no gene match: 5. This CDR3 is 15 amino acids long. Germline V lookup: CDR1 SGHTA, CDR2 FQGTGA. The CDR3 region is CASSSTGDPNTEAFF. DNA for the CDR3: TGTGCCAGCAGCTCGACAGGGGATCCGAACACTGAAGCTTTCTTT.

The chain has TRBV20-1 and TRBJ1-4; TRBD1 matches at 9 bases. The CDR3 is 15 residues long. Germline V gives CDR1 DFQATT, CDR2 SNEGSKA (reference sequence). Unmatched junction bases numbered 12, after V lost 5 bases and J lost 8 bases. DNA for the CDR3: TGCAGTGCTGAGGATTTGGACAGGGGAGGCGAAAAACTGTTTTTT. Translated: CSAEDLDRGGEKLFF.